The count of the clone carrying this TCR beta chain is one. The antigen is unknown. This sample was included in a study of T cells in localized non-small cell lung cancer. Only in-frame clones appear in the TCRdb table, and some are missing; sequencing was by immunoSEQ multiplex PCR. This sample has some 55,000 clones, with about 80% found just once. Study observations and caveats: Of the tissues analyzed, uninvolved adjacent lung showed maximal T cell clonality, greater than tumor. Higher blood T cell density went with longer overall survival. One tumor region alone was sequenced, and heterogeneity therefore remains possible. A median approximately 57 of the top 100 tumor clones appeared in adjacent lung.

The receptor comes from a female donor aged 60 or older with stage II squamous cell lung carcinoma. Sequences were derived from peripheral blood, sampled before any cancer treatment.

The chain's CDR3 is CASSTNTPTGNSNGYTF. In nucleotides, the CDR3 is TGTGCCAGTAGTACCAATACCCCGACAGGGAATTCAAATGGCTACACCTTC. This chain joins TRBV19 and TRBJ1-2; 7 bases map to TRBD1. With V trimmed by 4 bases and J by 6 bases, 17 bases remained unmatched. CDR1 and CDR2 (germline): LNHDA, SQIVND (reference sequence). The CDR3 is made up of 17 amino acids.